These 29 T cell receptor beta chains came from one sample sequenced in a study of control samples from healthy donors and cancer patients. TCRdb's copy holds only in-frame clones and misses some; the assay was immunoSEQ multiplex PCR. Of fewer than 85,000 clones in the sample, 91% are singletons; the top ten hold less than 20%. Sequenced: blood. These receptors came from a young man in good health.

This chain uses TRBV11-1 with TRBJ1-1, with a tentative D call TRBD1 (5 bases). The CDR3 has 13 residues. Trimming took off 1 base at V and 8 bases at J, with 11 bases between the two ends. Germline lookup yields CDR1 SGHAT and CDR2 FQDESV (reference sequence). The CDR3 bases are TGTGCCAGCAGCTTAGAAACAGGATCCGAAGCTTTCTTT. Translated, it gives CASSLETGSEAFF.

J is TRBJ1-1 and V is TRBV2, with 11 nucleotides matching TRBD1. Germline CDR1 and CDR2: SNHLY and FYNNEI. The V and J ends lost 7 bases and 6 bases, in that order; junction bases with no gene match: 4. The CDR3 extends over 13 amino acids. This chain's CDR3 is CASTGQGAAEAFF. The DNA for the CDR3 is TGTGCCAGCACCGGACAGGGGGCGGCTGAAGCTTTCTTT.

The chain employs TRBV5-5 and TRBJ1-6; D is uncertain. With 0 bases removed from V and 8 bases from J, the gap between germline ends came to 6 bases. The length of the CDR3 is 13 residues. Germline V gene data show CDR1 as SGHKS and CDR2 as YYEKEE (reference sequence). The CDR3 DNA is TGTGCCAGCAGCTTGGACGTAGATTCACCCCTCCACTTT. It translates to CASSLDVDSPLHF.

The rearrangement joins TRBV3-1 (or the pseudogene TRBV3-2) to TRBJ1-5, with D uncertain. Germline-derived CDR1 and CDR2 are LGHDT and YNNKEL (reference sequence). This CDR3 is 15 amino acids long. Trimming stripped 1 base from V and 2 bases from J, with 9 bases between. CDR3 in amino acids: CASSQGHGGNQPQHF. The CDR3 bases are TGTGCCAGCAGCCAAGGCCATGGGGGCAATCAGCCCCAGCATTTT.

V and J are TRBV5-8 and TRBJ2-7; D possibly corresponds to TRBD2 (5 bases). The CDR3 extends over 11 amino acids. V was clipped by 5 bases and J by 4 bases, with 7 bases between them. Germline V gene data show CDR1 as SGHTS and CDR2 as YDEGEE. The CDR3 protein is CASRRGYEQYF. CDR3 DNA: TGTGCCAGCAGACGGGGATACGAGCAGTACTTC.

This clone occurred once. V and J are TRBV7-2 and TRBJ2-1, with 11 nucleotides matching TRBD1. Unmatched junction bases numbered 9, after V lost 5 bases and J lost 6 bases. The germline CDR1 and CDR2 sequences are SGHTA and FQGNSA. CDR3 size: 16 residues. The CDR3 DNA reads as TGTGCCAGCAGCCCTCAATCCGGGACAGGGGGCAATGAGCAGTTCTTC. This gives the protein CASSPQSGTGGNEQFF.

V is TRBV6-1 and J is TRBJ1-1, with TRBD1 matching over 7 bases. The CDR3 contains 13 residues. With V trimmed by 6 bases and J by 11 bases, 12 bases remained unmatched. Germline lookup yields CDR1 MNHNS and CDR2 SASEGT. The CDR3 spells CASSPHRGVLAFF. The CDR3 region has the DNA TGTGCCAGCAGCCCTCACAGGGGTGTGTTGGCTTTCTTT.

This clone was seen more than once but under ten times. The genes are TRBV9 and TRBJ2-4, with 8 bases that match TRBD1. The trim removed 2 bases at V and 6 bases at J, leaving 4 bases unmatched. Germline lookup yields CDR1 SGDLS and CDR2 YYNGEE. CDR3 length equals 14 residues. The CDR3 sequence is CASSVGTGPNIQYF. DNA of the CDR3: TGTGCCAGCAGCGTTGGGACAGGTCCAAACATTCAGTACTTC.

The rearrangement joins TRBV9 to TRBJ1-4, with D tentatively TRBD1 (6 bases). V lost 2 bases and J 6 bases, leaving 17 bases between the germline ends. The CDR3 runs to 16 residues. Per germline, CDR1 SGDLS and CDR2 YYNGEE. CDR3 nucleotides: TGTGCCAGCAGCGTTCTAGGGGGAGACATGGATGAAAAACTGTTTTTT. Its protein is CASSVLGGDMDEKLFF.

The chain links TRBV6-2 or TRBV6-3 to TRBJ2-7; 8 nucleotides line up with TRBD1. The length of the CDR3 is 14 residues. J was trimmed by 2 bases and V by 6 bases; bases with no gene match: 6. Germline-derived CDR1 and CDR2 are MNHEY and SVGEGT. CDR3 in amino acids: CASSAGTGPYEQYF. The CDR3 DNA follows: TGTGCCAGCAGCGCCGGGACAGGTCCCTACGAGCAGTACTTC.

The rearrangement uses TRBV28 and TRBJ1-2; D remains ambiguous. This CDR3 region has 15 residues. The V end lost 6 bases, the J end lost 0 bases, and 14 bases lay between the germline ends. Germline assignment: CDR1 MDHEN and CDR2 SYDVKM. The CDR3 loop reads CASSSPDLANYGYTF. DNA of the CDR3: TGTGCCAGCAGCTCTCCAGACTTAGCTAACTATGGCTACACCTTC.

This chain joins TRBV18 and TRBJ2-6; D gene unclear. Germline V CDR1 and CDR2: KGHSH, LQKENI. The ends were cut back, 5 bases at V and 0 bases at J, with 20 bases in the middle. The CDR3 loop spans 19 amino acids. The CDR3 sequence: CASSSTGTLRPSGANVLTF. As DNA, the CDR3 is TGTGCCAGCTCATCCACCGGCACATTAAGGCCCTCTGGGGCCAACGTCCTGACTTTC.

The J gene is TRBJ2-2, the V gene TRBV2; TRBD2 matches 8 bases. There are 15 residues in the CDR3. V lost 6 bases, J lost 3 bases, and 6 bases stayed unmatched. Per the germline V gene, CDR1 is SNHLY and CDR2 is FYNNEI. Here the CDR3 reads CASSSGLADTGELFF. CDR3 nucleotides: TGTGCCAGCAGCTCCGGACTAGCAGACACCGGGGAGCTGTTTTTT.

The genes are TRBV4-1 and TRBJ1-5, with TRBD1 as a possible D gene (5 bases). This CDR3 has 16 residues. Germline V gene lookup returns CDR1 MGHRA and CDR2 YSYEKL. Trimming cost V 5 bases and J 2 bases, with 16 bases left between them. The CDR3 region is CASSVITGLGNQPQHF. In DNA, the CDR3 is TGCGCCAGCAGCGTTATCACAGGTTTGGGCAATCAGCCCCAGCATTTT.

This chain connects TRBV24-1 to TRBJ1-2; D is ambiguous. Germline V gene sequence: CDR1 KGHDR, CDR2 SFDVKD. Trimming stripped 3 bases from V and 8 bases from J, with 9 bases between. The CDR3 runs 12 residues. CDR3 coding DNA: TGTGCCACCAGTGATACACTTTCGGGCTACACCTTC. Protein: CATSDTLSGYTF.

The chain links TRBV11-2 to TRBJ2-1; 8 nucleotides line up with TRBD2. J lost 10 bases, V lost 0 bases, and 2 bases had no gene match. This CDR3 region has 13 residues. Germline CDR1 is SGHAT and CDR2 is FQNNGV. The CDR3 here is CASSLEASGEQFF. CDR3 nucleotides: TGTGCCAGCAGCTTAGAGGCTAGCGGGGAGCAGTTCTTC.

This rearrangement joins TRBV2 to TRBJ2-1; 8 positions match TRBD1. The CDR3 runs to 15 residues. Trimming took 4 bases from V and 4 from J; bases not matched to a gene: 6. The germline CDR1 and CDR2 sequences are SNHLY and FYNNEI. The CDR3 loop is CASSVAGGGYNEQFF. In DNA, the CDR3 is TGTGCCAGCAGTGTTGCAGGGGGCGGGTACAATGAGCAGTTCTTC.

The chain is built from TRBV6-5 and TRBJ1-2, with TRBD1 as a possible D gene (5 bases). This CDR3 comprises 13 residues. Between the trimmed V and J ends, which lost 6 bases and 4 bases, there was a span of 12 bases. CDR1 and CDR2 from the germline V gene are MNHEY and SVGAGI. The CDR3 DNA sequence: TGTGCCAGCAGGATAGGGGATCTCTATGGCTACACCTTC. Translated, it gives CASRIGDLYGYTF.

The CDR3 region has the DNA TGCAGTGCTAGTCCCAGGGGGCAATACCAAGAGACCCAGTACTTC. Amino acid sequence: CSASPRGQYQETQYF. The chain carries TRBV20-1 and TRBJ2-5, with 8 bases fitting TRBD1. The CDR3 sequence is 15 residues long. After removal of 3 bases from V and 0 bases from J, the junction contained 6 bases not matched to a gene. CDR1 DFQATT and CDR2 SNEGSKA come from the germline V gene (reference sequence).

The CDR3 nucleotides are TGTGCCAGCAGGCCCACAGTGAACACTGAAGCTTTCTTT. Its protein product is CASRPTVNTEAFF. The V and J genes are TRBV28 and TRBJ1-1; no clear D. Germline loops: CDR1 MDHEN, CDR2 SYDVKM. This CDR3 is built from 13 residues. Between the trimmed V and J ends, which lost 6 bases and 0 bases, there was a span of 8 bases.

The chain has TRBV5-1 and TRBJ1-1; 8 bases line up with TRBD1. Germline V gene lookup returns CDR1 SGHRS and CDR2 YFSETQ. The CDR3 is 18 amino acids. V gave up 0 bases and J gave up 5 bases; unmatched junction bases: 15. The CDR3 nucleotides are TGCGCCAGCAGCTTGGTGATGGGGGCAGGGGGCTTGGGTACTGAAGCTTTCTTT. This encodes CASSLVMGAGGLGTEAFF.

The CDR3 here is CASSLGLKSYNEQFF. The CDR3 DNA sequence: TGCGCCAGCAGCTTGGGACTGAAAAGTTACAATGAGCAGTTCTTC. The V gene is TRBV5-1, the J gene TRBJ2-1; D gene unclear. Germline loops: CDR1 SGHRS, CDR2 YFSETQ. Trimming shortened V by 0 bases and J by 4 bases, and 11 bases separated the two germline ends. This CDR3 is built from 15 residues.

The V call is TRBV6-5, the J call TRBJ1-2; 7 bases fit TRBD1. V trimming: 4 bases; J trimming: 8 bases; junction bases outside the gene matches: 7. This CDR3 spans 13 amino acids. The germline V gene encodes CDR1 MNHEY and CDR2 SVGAGI. The CDR3 loop reads CASSSPTGEGYTF. The CDR3 nucleotides read TGTGCCAGCAGTTCGCCAACAGGGGAAGGCTACACCTTC.

This sequence joins TRBV19 and TRBJ2-7; either TRBD1 or TRBD2 may supply D (5 bases each). The CDR3 extends over 14 amino acids. From germline, CDR1 is LNHDA and CDR2 SQIVND (reference sequence). V was shortened by 4 bases and J by 2 bases, with 12 bases between the two germline ends. CDR3 bases: TGTGCCAGTAGTAAGGGACCACAAGCCTACGAGCAGTACTTC. The encoded protein is CASSKGPQAYEQYF.

The chain combines TRBV28 with TRBJ1-2; D not certain. Trimming removed 5 bases from V and 5 bases from J, with 9 bases in between. The CDR3 is 12 residues long. Germline CDR1 MDHEN, CDR2 SYDVKM. CDR3 sequence (DNA): TGTGCCAGCAGTCCCAGTCAGTATGGCTACACCTTC. Protein: CASSPSQYGYTF.

This chain connects TRBV7-9 to TRBJ2-5, with a possible D match to TRBD2 (6 bases). The CDR3 totals 15 residues. Per germline, CDR1 SEHNR and CDR2 FQNEAQ (reference sequence). V was trimmed by 1 base and J by 1 base, leaving 10 bases between them. CDR3 in amino acids: CASSLGEVPQETQYF. The DNA for the CDR3 is TGTGCCAGCAGCTTAGGGGAGGTCCCCCAAGAGACCCAGTACTTC. The full variable domain, in which reference TRBV7-9 and TRBJ2-5 provide the parts outside the CDR3, is DTGVSQNPRHKITKRGQNVTFRCDPISEHNRLYWYRQTLGQGPEFLTYFQNEAQLEKSRLLSDRFSAERPKGSFSTLEIQRTEQGDSAMYLCASSLGEVPQETQYFGPGTRLLVL.

In DNA, the CDR3 is TGTGCCAGTAGTATCGGGGGGAACACTGAAGCTTTCTTT. This encodes CASSIGGNTEAFF. The chain is built from TRBV19 and TRBJ1-1; possibly TRBD1 for D (5 bases). The CDR3 is 13 amino acids. Per the germline V gene, CDR1 is LNHDA and CDR2 is SQIVND (reference sequence). Trimming took 3 bases from V and 1 from J, leaving 6 bases between them.

Note on this clone: At one boundary the junction diverges from the germline segment, which might be a read error. V gene TRBV7-8 combines with J gene TRBJ2-3; 7 bases fit TRBD2. CDR1 and CDR2 (germline): SGHVS, FQNEAQ. CDR3 length: 14 amino acids. The CDR3 sequence is CASNLWGGDDTQYF. In DNA form, the CDR3 reads TGTGCCAGCAACTTATGGGGGGGGGACGATACGCAGTATTTT.

This clone was detected only once. The gene calls are TRBV6-5 and TRBJ1-2, with D unresolved. V lost 0 bases, J lost 2 bases, and 10 bases lay in between. The germline V gene has CDR1 MNHEY and CDR2 SVGAGI. This CDR3 comprises 15 residues. CDR3 bases: TGTGCCAGCAGTTACTCCAAGCCATTGAACTATGGCTACACCTTC. It translates to CASSYSKPLNYGYTF.